Listed below are T cell receptor beta chains from one sample, sequenced in a study of shared clonotypes between healthy human individuals. Profiled with immunoSEQ multiplex PCR; TCRdb holds only in-frame clones, not every one. The sample yields about 1,900,000 clones, roughly 94% seen once. The sample taken for sequencing was naive CD8+ T cells sorted from blood. The receptors were sampled from a man aged 18-30 years in good health. Each CDR3 is given with its conserved first and last residue. D genes are given only for firm matches. Size is stated for part of the rows, as once, few or many counts, or as a class when the clone is expanded.

V gene	D gene	clone size	J gene	CDR3 protein	CDR3 DNA
TRBV30	.	.	TRBJ2-7	CAWSSSVEKPSYEQYF	TGTGCCTGGAGTTCGAGCGTCGAAAAGCCTTCCTACGAGCAGTACTTC
TRBV7-9	.	.	TRBJ2-7	CASTESGQGEQYF	TGTGCCAGCACCGAGTCGGGCCAGGGAGAGCAGTACTTC
TRBV19	.	.	TRBJ1-3	CASSGEDGNTIYF	TGTGCCAGTAGTGGGGAAGACGGAAACACCATATATTTT
TRBV4-3	.	.	TRBJ2-5	CASSQDGAGEETQYF	TGCGCCAGCAGCCAAGACGGGGCAGGCGAAGAGACCCAGTACTTC
TRBV9	.	.	TRBJ2-7	CASSGEDPEQYF	TGTGCCAGCAGTGGCGAGGATCCCGAGCAGTACTTC
TRBV27	.	.	TRBJ2-1	CASSLWGPSSYNEQFF	TGTGCCAGCAGTTTATGGGGCCCGAGCTCCTACAATGAGCAGTTCTTC
TRBV6-5	.	.	TRBJ2-6	CASSIGGTGANVLTF	TGTGCCAGCAGTATAGGGGGGACTGGGGCCAACGTCCTGACTTTC
TRBV5-6	TRBD1	few	TRBJ1-1	CASSWGTVGFEAFF	TGTGCCAGCAGCTGGGGGACAGTAGGATTTGAAGCTTTCTTT
TRBV7-8	.	.	TRBJ1-5	CASSLEGLSYQPQHF	TGTGCCAGCAGCTTAGAGGGGCTGTCTTATCAGCCCCAGCATTTT
TRBV7-8	TRBD2	.	TRBJ2-1	CASSLELAGANPEQFF	TGTGCCAGCAGCTTAGAACTAGCGGGAGCCAACCCTGAGCAGTTCTTC